One sample yielded the 24 T cell receptor beta chains listed below, sequenced in a study of vaccination and CD4 T cells after COVID-19. These receptors' targets are unknown. The treatment: roughly 10-day PBMC culture with coronavirus spike peptide pools or control peptides (ViraFEST assay). The Oncomine TCR Beta short-read assay sequenced DNA from cultured CD4+ T cells. TCRdb reprocessed the PCR reads with MiXCR, giving one entry per CDR3 protein. The sample holds over 11,000 distinct CDR3 sequences, about 54% seen once. The sequenced sample was CD4+ T cells from blood, cultured in vitro, obtained before SARS-CoV-2 vaccination. These receptors were obtained from a human donor who had recovered from COVID-19.

The CDR3 DNA reads as TGTGCCAGCAGTGACCTTACAGGGTACGGTACGCAGTATTTT. It is translated as CASSDLTGYGTQYF. The chain carries TRBV6-1 and TRBJ2-3; D is perhaps TRBD1 (6 bases). V was pared by 3 bases and J by 8 bases, with 15 bases between. Germline CDR1 is MNHNS and CDR2 is SASEGT. The CDR3 consists of 14 residues.

This clonotype was seen a handful of times. The chain employs TRBV20-1 and TRBJ1-1, with D perhaps TRBD1 (5 bases). The V and J ends lost 2 bases and 3 bases respectively, with 16 bases between them. Germline lookup yields CDR1 DFQATT and CDR2 SNEGSKA (reference sequence). The CDR3 consists of 15 residues. CDR3 nucleotide sequence: TGCAGTGCTAGACCAATCACAGGAGGGGACACTGAAGCTTTCTTT. This sequence encodes CSARPITGGDTEAFF.

The chain joins TRBV6-1 to TRBJ1-2, with D possibly TRBD1 on 5 matching bases. Deletions cut 5 bases from V and 8 bases from J, with 21 bases between. The germline CDR1 and CDR2 sequences are MNHNS and SASEGT. The CDR3 consists of 15 residues. CDR3 residues: CASSPGPGALEGYTF. The CDR3 DNA reads TGTGCCAGCAGTCCAGGACCTGGGGCCCTCGAAGGCTACACCTTC.

The J gene is TRBJ2-5, the V gene TRBV24-1, with TRBD2 matching over 7 bases. The CDR3 spans 13 residues. CDR1 and CDR2 from the germline V gene are KGHDR and SFDVKD. With V trimmed by 6 bases and J by 3 bases, 3 bases remained unmatched. CDR3 residues: CATSRAGEETQYF. CDR3 nucleotide sequence: TGTGCCACCAGTCGGGCGGGGGAAGAGACCCAGTACTTC.

The chain has TRBV29-1 and TRBJ2-5; D may correspond to TRBD1 or TRBD2 (5 bases each). The CDR3 loop spans 13 amino acids. CDR1 SQVTM and CDR2 ANQGSEA come from the germline V gene. V gave up 0 bases and J gave up 5 bases, with 10 bases separating them. The CDR3 is CSVEDTGGETQYF. The CDR3 region has the DNA TGCAGCGTTGAAGATACTGGGGGTGAGACCCAGTACTTC.

V gene TRBV20-1 combines with J gene TRBJ2-1; a possible D gene is TRBD2 (6 bases). The CDR3 contains 13 residues. The germline gives CDR1 DFQATT, CDR2 SNEGSKA (reference sequence). Between the trimmed V and J ends, which lost 3 bases and 9 bases, there was a span of 15 bases. The CDR3 coding sequence is TGCAGTGCTAGCAAGACTAGTAACGGTGAGCAGTTCTTC. Its protein product is CSASKTSNGEQFF.

This clonotype was seen more than once but under ten times. The V call is TRBV6-1, the J call TRBJ1-5, with a tentative D call TRBD1 (5 bases). V was clipped by 3 bases and J by 6 bases, with 6 bases between them. The CDR3 contains 12 residues. Germline values: CDR1 MNHNS, CDR2 SASEGT. The DNA of the CDR3 is TGTGCCAGCAGTGAGGGGGTTCAGCCCCAGCATTTT. Residues: CASSEGVQPQHF.

This clonotype ranks as medium-sized. V usage is TRBV20-1 and J usage is TRBJ2-5, with TRBD1 matching over 8 bases. The CDR3 length is 15 residues. Germline CDR1 is DFQATT and CDR2 is SNEGSKA (reference sequence). Losses at the gene ends were 4 bases for V and 2 bases for J; bases not matched to a gene: 9. The DNA for the CDR3 is TGCAGTGCTAAGCAGGGGGCGGGTACTCAAGAGACCCAGTACTTC. This gives the protein CSAKQGAGTQETQYF.

In this sample, this clonotype turned up a few times. J is TRBJ2-1 and V is TRBV7-2; 7 bases match TRBD2. The CDR3 covers 16 residues. Germline values: CDR1 SGHTA, CDR2 FQGNSA. Trimming cost V 5 bases and J 3 bases; bases outside gene matches: 10. CDR3 loop: CASSTGGAGSYNEQFF. Here the CDR3 DNA reads TGTGCCAGCAGCACCGGGGGAGCGGGGAGCTACAATGAGCAGTTCTTC. Supplemented by reference TRBV7-2 and TRBJ2-1, the full variable domain reads GAGVSQSPSNKVTEKGKDVELRCDPISGHTALYWYRQSLGQGLEFLIYFQGNSAPDKSGLPSDRFSAERTGGSVSTLTIQRTQQEDSAVYLCASSTGGAGSYNEQFFGPGTRLTVL.

The chain recombines TRBV7-2 with TRBJ1-2; 7 nucleotides match TRBD1. The CDR3 loop spans 14 amino acids. V lost 2 bases, J lost 4 bases, and 4 bases stayed unmatched. Germline-derived CDR1 and CDR2 are SGHTA and FQGNSA. The CDR3 nucleotides read TGTGCCAGCAGCTTATCCCGGGACAGCTATGGCTACACCTTC. Amino acid sequence: CASSLSRDSYGYTF.

This chain uses TRBV19 with TRBJ1-5; maybe TRBD1 (5 bases). This CDR3 spans 16 amino acids. The germline V and J ends were trimmed by 4 bases and 5 bases, with 18 bases remaining between them. Germline loops: CDR1 LNHDA, CDR2 SQIVND (reference sequence). Here the CDR3 DNA reads TGTGCCAGTAGTAACTTTCGACAGCCGGGGGATCAGCCCCAGCATTTT. Its translation is CASSNFRQPGDQPQHF. Full variable domain (remainder filled in from reference TRBV19 and TRBJ1-5): DGGITQSPKYLFRKEGQNVTLSCEQNLNHDAMYWYRQDPGQGLRLIYYSQIVNDFQKGDIAEGYSVSREKKESFPLTVTSAQKNPTAFYLCASSNFRQPGDQPQHFGDGTRLSIL.

This clonotype was recorded only once. The chain uses TRBV7-9 and TRBJ2-7, with D tentatively TRBD1 or TRBD2 (6 bases each). Germline CDR1 is SEHNR and CDR2 is FQNEAQ (reference sequence). The V and J ends lost 5 bases and 9 bases respectively, with 14 bases between them. The CDR3 runs to 12 residues. CDR3 amino acids: CASSTKKGGQYF. The DNA for the CDR3 is TGTGCCAGCAGCACTAAGAAGGGGGGGCAGTACTTC. Full variable domain (remainder filled in from reference TRBV7-9 and TRBJ2-7): DTGVSQNPRHKITKRGQNVTFRCDPISEHNRLYWYRQTLGQGPEFLTYFQNEAQLEKSRLLSDRFSAERPKGSFSTLEIQRTEQGDSAMYLCASSTKKGGQYFGPGTRLTVT.

The chain employs TRBV7-2 and TRBJ2-7; the D gene is possibly TRBD1 (5 bases). Germline V lookup: CDR1 SGHTA, CDR2 FQGNSA. CDR3 length equals 15 residues. Trimming pared 2 bases from V and 0 bases from J, leaving 11 bases between. CDR3 residues: CASSLQGSLSYEQYF. In nucleotides, the CDR3 is TGTGCCAGCAGCTTACAGGGATCCCTCTCCTACGAGCAGTACTTC. Based on the CDR3 plus reference TRBV7-2 and TRBJ2-7, the full variable domain is GAGVSQSPSNKVTEKGKDVELRCDPISGHTALYWYRQSLGQGLEFLIYFQGNSAPDKSGLPSDRFSAERTGGSVSTLTIQRTQQEDSAVYLCASSLQGSLSYEQYFGPGTRLTVT.

The chain combines TRBV29-1 with TRBJ1-2; 11 bases are shared with TRBD1. Unmatched junction bases numbered 10, after V lost 8 bases and J lost 8 bases. CDR1 is SQVTM and CDR2 is ANQGSEA in the germline V gene. CDR3 length equals 13 residues. The CDR3 nucleotides are TGCAGCCCCTGGCGGACAGGGGGCGACGGCTACACCTTC. Translation gives CSPWRTGGDGYTF.

The chain uses TRBV6-1 and TRBJ1-4, with 7 bases aligning to TRBD1. The junction had 5 bases not matched to a gene; V was cut back by 5 bases and J by 2 bases. This CDR3 spans 15 amino acids. Germline-derived CDR1 and CDR2 are MNHNS and SASEGT. CDR3 region: CASSLRTGTNEKLFF. CDR3 bases: TGTGCCAGCAGTCTACGGACAGGCACTAATGAAAAACTGTTTTTT.

This clonotype was observed a few times. This chain connects TRBV6-1 to TRBJ1-5; tentatively, D is TRBD1 (5 bases). The V gene lost 3 bases and the J gene lost 7 bases, with 16 bases spanning the gap. Looked up from germline, CDR1 is MNHNS and CDR2 is SASEGT. The CDR3 has 15 amino acids. In DNA form, the CDR3 reads TGTGCCAGCAGTGACGATTCCACAGGATGGCAGCCCCAGCATTTT. As protein: CASSDDSTGWQPQHF.

The V and J genes are TRBV7-2 and TRBJ1-1; unclear D gene. The CDR3 consists of 13 residues. Between the trimmed V and J ends, which lost 7 bases and 0 bases, there was a span of 9 bases. Germline V gene lookup returns CDR1 SGHTA and CDR2 FQGNSA. CDR3 amino acids: CASTGIMNTEAFF. For the CDR3, the DNA is TGTGCCAGCACCGGAATTATGAACACTGAAGCTTTCTTT.

The chain has TRBV20-1 and TRBJ2-1; 8 nucleotides agree with TRBD2. The junction had 9 bases not matched to a gene; V was cut back by 3 bases and J by 5 bases. This CDR3 contains 15 residues. Germline lookup yields CDR1 DFQATT and CDR2 SNEGSKA (reference sequence). The CDR3 nucleotides are TGCAGTGCTAGGACCAGCGGGAGCGTCAACAATGAGCAGTTCTTC. Amino acid sequence: CSARTSGSVNNEQFF.

The rearrangement uses TRBV19 and TRBJ2-7, with D unclear. This CDR3 spans 11 amino acids. Between the trimmed V and J ends, which lost 6 bases and 4 bases, there was a span of 7 bases. Germline values: CDR1 LNHDA, CDR2 SQIVND (reference sequence). The CDR3 loop is CASRSGYEQYF. The CDR3, as DNA: TGTGCCAGTAGGAGTGGATACGAGCAGTACTTC.

This clonotype has a handful of counts. The CDR3 DNA follows: TGTGCCAGTAGCGGACAGGGGGTGAGCAATCAGCCCCAGCATTTT. It translates to CASSGQGVSNQPQHF. This chain links TRBV19 with TRBJ1-5; TRBD1 agrees at 10 bases. V trimming: 6 bases; J trimming: 1 base; junction bases outside the gene matches: 3. The CDR3 runs to 15 residues. Germline CDR1 is LNHDA and CDR2 is SQIVND (reference sequence).

The V and J genes are TRBV15 and TRBJ2-2; 7 bases are shared with TRBD2. The length of the CDR3 is 16 residues. Looked up from germline, CDR1 is LNHNV and CDR2 is YYDKDF (reference sequence). Trimming at V came to 6 bases and at J to 3 bases, leaving 10 bases not matched to a gene. For the CDR3, the DNA is TGTGCCACCAGTACGAGATGGACTAGGGACACCGGGGAGCTGTTTTTT. Translated, it gives CATSTRWTRDTGELFF.

The chain carries TRBV7-9 and TRBJ2-1; 7 bases line up with TRBD1. Germline values: CDR1 SEHNR, CDR2 FQNEAQ (reference sequence). This CDR3 spans 15 amino acids. J was trimmed by 9 bases and V by 5 bases; bases with no gene match: 13. CDR3 sequence reads: CASSLLGAGGFEQFF. Here the CDR3 DNA reads TGTGCCAGCAGCCTTTTAGGGGCAGGGGGATTTGAGCAGTTCTTC. The full variable domain, in which reference TRBV7-9 and TRBJ2-1 provide the parts outside the CDR3, is DTGVSQNPRHKITKRGQNVTFRCDPISEHNRLYWYRQTLGQGPEFLTYFQNEAQLEKSRLLSDRFSAERPKGSFSTLEIQRTEQGDSAMYLCASSLLGAGGFEQFFGPGTRLTVL.

The chain recombines TRBV6-1 with TRBJ1-2; 9 nucleotides agree with TRBD1. Germline CDR1 and CDR2: MNHNS and SASEGT. The CDR3 contains 15 residues. The V and J ends lost 8 bases and 3 bases, in that order; junction bases with no gene match: 10. Here the CDR3 DNA reads TGTGCCAGCGACTCCGGGACAGGGATTTACTATGGCTACACCTTC. Residues: CASDSGTGIYYGYTF.

The rearrangement uses TRBV2 and TRBJ2-3, with no clear D. CDR3 length: 14 amino acids. V shed 4 bases and J shed 0 bases, with 8 bases lying between them. Germline CDR1 reads SNHLY; CDR2 reads FYNNEI. CDR3 amino acids: CASSVWISTDTQYF. CDR3 DNA sequence: TGTGCCAGCAGTGTTTGGATTAGCACAGATACGCAGTATTTT.